These T cell receptor beta chains were read from a single sample in a study of PD-1 blockade in classical Hodgkin lymphoma. The repertoire was sequenced with immunoSEQ multiplex PCR; TCRdb's copy has only in-frame clones and lacks some. The table lists thousands of clones, approximately 77% of them singletons. The sequenced sample was peripheral blood mononuclear cells (PBMCs), obtained before the second cycle of nivolumab. All receptors derive from a human donor with classical Hodgkin lymphoma. CDR3s include the opening cysteine and the closing phenylalanine or tryptophan. A D gene is named only where the DNA matches it firmly. The size field is filled for only some rows; it gives once, few, many or a size class.

>NA|TRBV28|TRBJ1-2|NA
TGTGCCAGCAGTCCTCAATTGTCAGGGGCTTATGGCTACACCTTC
CASSPQLSGAYGYTF
>NA|TRBV28|TRBJ1-5|NA
TGTGCCAGCAGTTTATCTTTATCGACGAAAGATCAGCCCCAGCATTTT
CASSLSLSTKDQPQHF
>NA|TRBV5-4|TRBJ2-5|TRBD2
TGTGCCAGCAGCCCAGCGGGAGGGGTGGTGGAGACCCAGTACTTC
CASSPAGGVVETQYF
>NA|TRBV7-6|TRBJ2-2|NA
TGTGCCAGCAGCTTAGGGGGCTCTGACGGGGAGCTGTTTTTT
CASSLGGSDGELFF
>once|TRBV11-2|TRBJ2-5|TRBD2
TGTGCCAGCAGCTTATTCGCGGGAGGCCAAGAGACCCAGTACTTC
CASSLFAGGQETQYF
>NA|TRBV18|TRBJ1-4|NA
TGTGCCAGCTCACCGTTTGCAACTAATGAAAAACTGTTTTTT
CASSPFATNEKLFF
>few|TRBV19|TRBJ1-6|NA
TGTGCCAGTAGTATAGATCCGTCTTCACCCCTCCACTTT
CASSIDPSSPLHF
>NA|TRBV28|TRBJ1-5|TRBD1
TGTGCCAGCAGTTCCCGGGACAGGGAGGTACAGCCCCAGCATTTT
CASSSRDREVQPQHF
>few|TRBV10-2|TRBJ2-2|NA
TGCGCCAGCAGTGTTCTTTGGTCCGGGGAGCTGTTTTTT
CASSVLWSGELFF
>NA|TRBV6-1|TRBJ1-1|TRBD1
TGTGCCAGCAGGGATCAGGGGGCTGTCACTGAAGCTTTCTTT
CASRDQGAVTEAFF
>few|TRBV19|TRBJ2-2|NA
TGTGCCAGTAACTGGGAGAACGGGGAGCTGTTTTTT
CASNWENGELFF
>NA|TRBV7-2|TRBJ2-2|NA
TGTGCCAGCAGCTCTCTAAGGACGGCGAACACCGGGGAGCTGTTTTTT
CASSSLRTANTGELFF
>NA|TRBV10-3|TRBJ1-2|NA
TGTGCCATCAGCCCGAGCCCAAACTATGGCTACACCTTC
CAISPSPNYGYTF
>NA|TRBV6-5|TRBJ2-7|NA
TGTGCCAGCAGCCCCCGGCGGTTACCCGAGCAGTACTTC
CASSPRRLPEQYF
>NA|TRBV28|TRBJ2-3|NA
TGTGCCAGCAGTTTAAGGGGACCCTACTCAGATACGCAGTATTTT
CASSLRGPYSDTQYF
>NA|TRBV7-2|TRBJ2-6|NA
TGTGCCAGCAGCCCGAACGCCGAATCTCGACAAAGTCGGGCCAACGTCCTGACTTTC
CASSPNAESRQSRANVLTF
>few|TRBV18|TRBJ2-1|TRBD1
TGTGCCAGCTCACGAACGGACAGGGGTATTAATGAGCAGTTCTTC
CASSRTDRGINEQFF
>NA|TRBV20-1|TRBJ2-2|NA
TGCAGTGCTCAGGGGCCCGGGGAGCTGTTTTTT
CSAQGPGELFF
>NA|TRBV29-1|TRBJ1-3|NA
TGCAGCGTTGTCTCGGGTTCTGGAAACACCATATATTTT
CSVVSGSGNTIYF
>NA|TRBV5-1|TRBJ1-1|NA
TGCGCCAGCAGCTTGGTGCGGGGAATGAACACTGAAGCTTTCTTT
CASSLVRGMNTEAFF
>NA|TRBV19|TRBJ2-1|TRBD2
TGTGCCAGTCCGAGTAGCGGGAGTTCATATGAGCAGTTCTTC
CASPSSGSSYEQFF
>NA|TRBV7-9|TRBJ2-5|NA
TGTGCCAGCAGCTTAAGGGGGATGGGACCAGAGACCCAGTACTTC
CASSLRGMGPETQYF
>NA|TRBV6-6|TRBJ2-7|NA
TGTGCCAGCAGTTACTCCTCGGAATCCTACGAGCAGTACTTC
CASSYSSESYEQYF
>few|TRBV6-9|TRBJ2-5|TRBD1
TGTGCCAGCAGGCAAGGACAGGGGGGACAAGAGACCCAGTACTTC
CASRQGQGGQETQYF
>NA|TRBV4-3|TRBJ1-4|NA
TGCGCCAGCAGCCAAGACGGGGGGCTAACTAATGAAAAACTGTTTTTT
CASSQDGGLTNEKLFF
>NA|TRBV5-6|TRBJ2-5|NA
TGTGCCAGCAGCTGGGAACAGGTCGAAGAGACCCAGTACTTC
CASSWEQVEETQYF
>NA|TRBV5-1|TRBJ1-1|TRBD1
TGCGCCAGCAGCCCGATCCAGGGGGCGGGTGAAGCTTTCTTT
CASSPIQGAGEAFF
>NA|TRBV5-1|TRBJ1-1|NA
TGCGCCAGCAGCTTGGCCTCTCGGCAGCTGAACACTGAAGCTTTCTTT
CASSLASRQLNTEAFF
>NA|TRBV27|TRBJ2-7|NA
TGTGCCAGCAGTTTAGGGCAAAGGCAAAGGGAGCAGTACTTC
CASSLGQRQREQYF
>NA|TRBV13|TRBJ2-7|NA
TGTGCCAGCAGCTCCGGGAGAGAATACGAGCAGTACTTC
CASSSGREYEQYF
>NA|TRBV28|TRBJ1-1|NA
TGTGCCAGCAGTTACAAAAAACCGGGACGCACGGAGGACACTGAAGCTTTCTTT
CASSYKKPGRTEDTEAFF
>NA|TRBV5-4|TRBJ2-7|TRBD2
TGTGCCAGCAGCTTGGCCCAGCTAGCGGGAGGGGAGCAGTACTTC
CASSLAQLAGGEQYF
>NA|TRBV6-6|TRBJ2-5|NA
TGTGCCAGCAGTTCTCCCCAAAATAGGGAGACCCAGTACTTC
CASSSPQNRETQYF
>NA|TRBV10-2|TRBJ1-1|NA
TGCGCCAGCAGTGTGGTGGGGGGCTTGAACACTGAAGCTTTCTTT
CASSVVGGLNTEAFF
>once|TRBV5-1|TRBJ2-3|NA
TGCGCCAGCAGCTTGGCCATCGGAGCAAGCACAGATACGCAGTATTTT
CASSLAIGASTDTQYF
>NA|TRBV15|TRBJ1-4|TRBD1
TGTGCCACCAGCGGCGACAGGGGTTTTGGTGAAAAACTGTTTTTT
CATSGDRGFGEKLFF
>NA|TRBV30|TRBJ2-5|TRBD2
TGTGCCTGGTCCCGACTAGCGGCCCTAGAGGAGACCCAGTACTTC
CAWSRLAALEETQYF
>NA|TRBV13|TRBJ2-1|TRBD2
TGTGCCAGCAGCCCCACTAGCGGCTCCTACAATGAGCAGTTCTTC
CASSPTSGSYNEQFF
>NA|TRBV15|TRBJ1-5|NA
TGTGCCACCTCCCCCGCGGGGAGCAATCAGCCCCAGCATTTT
CATSPAGSNQPQHF
>once|TRBV5-4|TRBJ2-7|NA
TGTGCCAGCAGCTTGGCCGGGACACCACTGGGGGAGCAGTACTTC
CASSLAGTPLGEQYF
>NA|TRBV7-2|TRBJ2-5|NA
TGTGCCAGCAGTTTAACAGGGAGTGGACAAGAGACCCAGTACTTC
CASSLTGSGQETQYF
>NA|TRBV7-2|TRBJ2-5|TRBD1
TGTGCCAGCAGCTCCAGGGGGTGGATGGAGACCCAGTACTTC
CASSSRGWMETQYF
>NA|TRBV2|TRBJ1-2|NA
TGTGCCAGCAGTGGGCCCGCCTTCAGCTGGGGCTACACCTTC
CASSGPAFSWGYTF
>NA|TRBV6-6|TRBJ2-5|NA
TGTGCCAGCGGACAAGAGACCCAGTACTTC
CASGQETQYF
>NA|TRBV16|TRBJ1-2|NA
TGTGCCAGCAGCCAGCTCGGCGCAGGGTACGGCTACACCTTC
CASSQLGAGYGYTF
>NA|TRBV5-6|TRBJ2-5|NA
TGTGCCAGCAGCTTGAATCCAGAAGAGACCCAGTACTTC
CASSLNPEETQYF
>NA|TRBV28|TRBJ2-5|NA
TGTGCCAGCAGTTTTCTCTGGGAGAGCGGACAGCAAGAGACCCAGTACTTC
CASSFLWESGQQETQYF
>NA|TRBV7-2|TRBJ1-2|TRBD1
TGTGCCAGCAGCTTGGACAGGAGCTATGGCTACACCTTC
CASSLDRSYGYTF
>NA|TRBV6-1|TRBJ1-1|NA
TGTGCCAGCAATGCAAGGGCTAGGACTGAAGCTTTCTTT
CASNARARTEAFF
>NA|TRBV6-1|TRBJ2-7|NA
TGTGCCAGCAGTGAAGTCAGGCTACACTCCTACGAGCAGTACTTC
CASSEVRLHSYEQYF
>NA|TRBV19|TRBJ2-1|TRBD2
TGTGCCAGTAGTATAGATGGGGGACTAGGAGGCAATGAGCAGTTCTTC
CASSIDGGLGGNEQFF
>NA|TRBV7-9|TRBJ2-5|NA
TGTGCCAGCAGCTTAAGAGGGATGGGACCAGAGACCCAGTACTTC
CASSLRGMGPETQYF
>NA|TRBV7-2|TRBJ2-3|NA
TGTGCCAGCAGCGCCATTGGAGATACGCAGTATTTT
CASSAIGDTQYF
>NA|TRBV27|TRBJ2-3|NA
TGTGCCAGCAGCGAGGCAGATACGCAGTATTTT
CASSEADTQYF
>NA|TRBV6-1|TRBJ2-7|TRBD2
TGTGCCAGCAGTGAAGAGGCGGCGGGGGAGTGGGCCTACGAGCAGTACTTC
CASSEEAAGEWAYEQYF
>NA|TRBV15|TRBJ2-7|NA
TGTGCCACCAGCAGAGATCGGGCGGCCGAGCAGTACTTC
CATSRDRAAEQYF
>medium-sized|TRBV27|TRBJ1-2|NA
TGTGCCAGCAGTTTATCGACCCTTTCGGGCGGCTACACCTTC
CASSLSTLSGGYTF